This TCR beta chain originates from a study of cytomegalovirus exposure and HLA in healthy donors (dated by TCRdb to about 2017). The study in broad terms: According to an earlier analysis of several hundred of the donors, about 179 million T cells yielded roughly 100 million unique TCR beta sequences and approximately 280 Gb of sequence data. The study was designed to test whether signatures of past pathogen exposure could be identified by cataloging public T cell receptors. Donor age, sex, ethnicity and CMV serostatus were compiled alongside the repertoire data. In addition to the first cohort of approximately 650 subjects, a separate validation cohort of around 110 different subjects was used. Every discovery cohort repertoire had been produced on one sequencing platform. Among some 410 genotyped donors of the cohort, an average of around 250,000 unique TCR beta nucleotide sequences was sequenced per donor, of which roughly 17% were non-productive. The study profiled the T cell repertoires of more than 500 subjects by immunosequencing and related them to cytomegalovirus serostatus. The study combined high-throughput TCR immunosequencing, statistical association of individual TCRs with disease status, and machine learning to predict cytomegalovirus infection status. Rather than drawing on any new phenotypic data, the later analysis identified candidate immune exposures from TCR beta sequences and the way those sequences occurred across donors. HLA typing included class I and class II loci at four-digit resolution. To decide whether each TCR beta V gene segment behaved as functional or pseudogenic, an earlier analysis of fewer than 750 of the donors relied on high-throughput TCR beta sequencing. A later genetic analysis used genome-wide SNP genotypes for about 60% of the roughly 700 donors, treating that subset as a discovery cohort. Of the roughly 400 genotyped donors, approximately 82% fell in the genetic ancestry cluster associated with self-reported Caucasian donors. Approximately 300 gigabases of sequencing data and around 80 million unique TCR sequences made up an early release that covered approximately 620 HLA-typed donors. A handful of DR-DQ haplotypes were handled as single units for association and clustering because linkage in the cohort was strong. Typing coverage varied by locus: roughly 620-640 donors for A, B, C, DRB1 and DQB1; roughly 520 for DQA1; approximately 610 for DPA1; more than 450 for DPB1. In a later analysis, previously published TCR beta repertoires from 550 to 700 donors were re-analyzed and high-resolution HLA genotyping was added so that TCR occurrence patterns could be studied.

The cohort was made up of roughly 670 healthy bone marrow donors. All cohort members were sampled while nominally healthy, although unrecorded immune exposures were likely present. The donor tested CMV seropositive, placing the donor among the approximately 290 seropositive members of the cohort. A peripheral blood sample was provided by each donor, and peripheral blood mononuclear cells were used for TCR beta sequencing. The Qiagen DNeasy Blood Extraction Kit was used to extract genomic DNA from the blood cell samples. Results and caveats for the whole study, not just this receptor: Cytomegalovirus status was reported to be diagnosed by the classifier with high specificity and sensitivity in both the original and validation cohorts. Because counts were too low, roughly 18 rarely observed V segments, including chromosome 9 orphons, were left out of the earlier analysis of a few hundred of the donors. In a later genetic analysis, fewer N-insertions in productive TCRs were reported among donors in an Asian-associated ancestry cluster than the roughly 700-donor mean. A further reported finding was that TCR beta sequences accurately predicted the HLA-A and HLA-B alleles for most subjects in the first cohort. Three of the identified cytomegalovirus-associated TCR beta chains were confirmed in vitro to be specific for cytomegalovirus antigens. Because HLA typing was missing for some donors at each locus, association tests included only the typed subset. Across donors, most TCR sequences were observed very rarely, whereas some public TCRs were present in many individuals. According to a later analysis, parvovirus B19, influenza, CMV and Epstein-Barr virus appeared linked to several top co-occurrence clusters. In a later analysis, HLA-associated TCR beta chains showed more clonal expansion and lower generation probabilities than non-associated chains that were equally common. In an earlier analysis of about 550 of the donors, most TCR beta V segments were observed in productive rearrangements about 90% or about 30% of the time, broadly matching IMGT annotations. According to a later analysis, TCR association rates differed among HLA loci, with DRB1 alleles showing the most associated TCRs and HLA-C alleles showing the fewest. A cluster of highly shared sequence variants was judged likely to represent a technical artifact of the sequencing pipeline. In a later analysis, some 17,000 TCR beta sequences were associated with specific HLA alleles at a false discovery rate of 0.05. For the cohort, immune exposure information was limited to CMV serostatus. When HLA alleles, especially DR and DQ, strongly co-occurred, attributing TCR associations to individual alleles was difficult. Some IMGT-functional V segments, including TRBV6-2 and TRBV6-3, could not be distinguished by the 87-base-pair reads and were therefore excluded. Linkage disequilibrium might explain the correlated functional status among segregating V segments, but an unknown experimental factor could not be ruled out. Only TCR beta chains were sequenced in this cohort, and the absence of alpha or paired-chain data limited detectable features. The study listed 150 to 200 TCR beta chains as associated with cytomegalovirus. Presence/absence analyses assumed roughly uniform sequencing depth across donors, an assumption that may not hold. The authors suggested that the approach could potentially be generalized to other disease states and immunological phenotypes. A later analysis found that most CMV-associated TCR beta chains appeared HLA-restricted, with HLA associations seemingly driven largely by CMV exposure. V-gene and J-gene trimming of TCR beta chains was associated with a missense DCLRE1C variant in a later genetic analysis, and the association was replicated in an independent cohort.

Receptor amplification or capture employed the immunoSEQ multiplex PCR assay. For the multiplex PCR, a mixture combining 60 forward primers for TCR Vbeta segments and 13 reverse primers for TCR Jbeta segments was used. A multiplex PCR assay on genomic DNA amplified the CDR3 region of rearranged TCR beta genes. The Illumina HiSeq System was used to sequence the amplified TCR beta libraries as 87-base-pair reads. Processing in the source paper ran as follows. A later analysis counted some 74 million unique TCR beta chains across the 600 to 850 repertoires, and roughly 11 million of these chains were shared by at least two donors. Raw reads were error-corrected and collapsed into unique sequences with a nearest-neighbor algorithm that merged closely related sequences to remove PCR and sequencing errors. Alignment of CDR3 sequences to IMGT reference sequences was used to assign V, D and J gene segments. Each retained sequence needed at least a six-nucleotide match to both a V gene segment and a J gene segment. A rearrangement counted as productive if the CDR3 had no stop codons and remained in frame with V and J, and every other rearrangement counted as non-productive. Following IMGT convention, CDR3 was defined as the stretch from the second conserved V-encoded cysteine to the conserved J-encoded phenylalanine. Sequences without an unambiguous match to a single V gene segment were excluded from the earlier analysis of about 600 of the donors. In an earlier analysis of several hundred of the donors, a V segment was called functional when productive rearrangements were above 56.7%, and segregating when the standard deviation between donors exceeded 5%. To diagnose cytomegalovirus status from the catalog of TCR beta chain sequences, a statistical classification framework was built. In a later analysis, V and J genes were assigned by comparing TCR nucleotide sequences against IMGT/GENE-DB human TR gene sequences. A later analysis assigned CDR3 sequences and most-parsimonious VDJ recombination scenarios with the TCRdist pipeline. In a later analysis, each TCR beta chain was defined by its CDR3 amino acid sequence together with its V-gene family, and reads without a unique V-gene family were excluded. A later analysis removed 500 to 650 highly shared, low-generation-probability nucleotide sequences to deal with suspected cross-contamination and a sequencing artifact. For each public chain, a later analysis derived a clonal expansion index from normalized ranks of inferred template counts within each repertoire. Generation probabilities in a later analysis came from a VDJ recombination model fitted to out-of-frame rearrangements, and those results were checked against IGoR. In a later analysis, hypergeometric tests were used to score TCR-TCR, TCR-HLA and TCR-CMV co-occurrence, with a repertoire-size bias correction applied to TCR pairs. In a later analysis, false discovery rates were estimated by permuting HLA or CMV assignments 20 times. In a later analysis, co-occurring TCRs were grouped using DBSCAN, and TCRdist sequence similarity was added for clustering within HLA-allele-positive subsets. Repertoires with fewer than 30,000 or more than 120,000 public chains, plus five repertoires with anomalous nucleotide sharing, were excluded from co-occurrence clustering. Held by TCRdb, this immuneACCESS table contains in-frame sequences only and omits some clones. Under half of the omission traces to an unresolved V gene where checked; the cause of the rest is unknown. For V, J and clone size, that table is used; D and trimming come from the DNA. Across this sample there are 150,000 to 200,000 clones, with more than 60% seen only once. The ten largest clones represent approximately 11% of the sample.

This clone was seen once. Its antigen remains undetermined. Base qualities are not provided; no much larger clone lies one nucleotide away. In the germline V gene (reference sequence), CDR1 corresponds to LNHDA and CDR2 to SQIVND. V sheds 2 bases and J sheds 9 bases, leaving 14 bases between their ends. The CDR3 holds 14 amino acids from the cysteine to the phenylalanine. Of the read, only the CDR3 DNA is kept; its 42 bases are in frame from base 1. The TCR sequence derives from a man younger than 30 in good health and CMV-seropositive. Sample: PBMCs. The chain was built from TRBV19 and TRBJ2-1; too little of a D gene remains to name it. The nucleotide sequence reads TGTGCCAGTAGTATACCCCGCCGGTCGGGTGAGCAGTTCTTC. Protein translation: CASSIPRRSGEQFF.